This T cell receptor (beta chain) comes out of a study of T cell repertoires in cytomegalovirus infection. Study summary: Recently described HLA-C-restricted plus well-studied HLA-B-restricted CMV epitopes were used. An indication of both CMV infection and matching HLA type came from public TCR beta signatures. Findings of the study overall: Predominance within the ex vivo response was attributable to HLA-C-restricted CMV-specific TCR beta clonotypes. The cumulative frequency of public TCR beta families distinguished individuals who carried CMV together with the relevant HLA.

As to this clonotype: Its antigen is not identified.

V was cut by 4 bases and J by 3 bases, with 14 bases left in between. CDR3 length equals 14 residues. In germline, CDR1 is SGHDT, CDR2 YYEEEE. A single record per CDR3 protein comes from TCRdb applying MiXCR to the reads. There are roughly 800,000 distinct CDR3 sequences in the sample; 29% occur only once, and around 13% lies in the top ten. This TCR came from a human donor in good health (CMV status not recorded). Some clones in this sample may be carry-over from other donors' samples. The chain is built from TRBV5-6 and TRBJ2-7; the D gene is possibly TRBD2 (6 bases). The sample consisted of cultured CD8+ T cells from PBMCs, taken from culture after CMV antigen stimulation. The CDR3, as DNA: TGTGCCAGCAGCGATGGGACTGGGGACTACGAGCAGTACTTC. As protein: CASSDGTGDYEQYF.